The TCR beta chain described here comes from a study of long-term antiretroviral therapy in people with HIV. Researchers ran immunoSEQ v3.0 at survey level. Each sample had sequencing targeting roughly 35,000-55,000 T-cell genomes. The table came from immunoSEQ multiplex PCR; TCRdb's copy has only in-frame clones and leaves some out. The sample has 25,000 to 30,000 clones, more than 85% seen once. Of note for this clone: What it binds is unknown.

Study observations and caveats: It was observed that HIV repertoires exhibited narrower CDR3 length ranges than controls.

There are 16 residues in the CDR3. V shed 3 bases, J shed 8 bases, and the junction held 14 bases outside the gene matches. Germline CDR1 SGHRS, CDR2 YFSETQ. The receptor's source is a man aged 40-49 years with HIV. The sample consisted of unsorted PBMCs, taken 2.6 to 2.8 years after starting antiretroviral therapy. This rearrangement joins TRBV5-1 to TRBJ2-1; the match to TRBD2 covers 7 bases. CDR3 sequence: CASSSVSGGIGDEQFF. Here the CDR3 DNA reads TGCGCCAGCAGCTCGGTGTCCGGGGGGATCGGGGATGAGCAGTTCTTC. The variable domain in full, completed from reference TRBV5-1 and TRBJ2-1, reads KAGVTQTPRYLIKTRGQQVTLSCSPISGHRSVSWYQQTPGQGLQFLFEYFSETQRNKGNFPGRFSGRQFSNSRSEMNVSTLELGDSALYLCASSSVSGGIGDEQFFGPGTRLTVL.